Shown below are 19 T cell receptor beta chains from a single sample sequenced in a study of kidney transplant recipient with SARS-CoV-2 infection. In TCRdb, the reads were re-called with MiXCR into one record per CDR3 protein. The top ten clones hold 6% to 8.5% of a sample with under 300,000 distinct CDR3 sequences, 29% of them seen once. The sequencing used a blood sample, collected at baseline and between days 110 and 120 from a kidney transplant recipient. Receptors originate from a male patient in his thirties who had COVID-19 and was a kidney transplant recipient. The T cells may partly be graft donor cells.

This clonotype occurred a few times. The rearrangement links TRBV9 to TRBJ2-3; D not certain. Germline V gives CDR1 SGDLS, CDR2 YYNGEE. V lost 1 base and J 10 bases, leaving 19 bases between the germline ends. CDR3 length: 15 residues. CDR3 protein: CASSVTDTMSPAQYF. The CDR3, as DNA: TGTGCCAGCAGCGTAACAGACACGATGAGTCCGGCGCAGTATTTT.

Comment on this clonotype: A much larger clone lies one base from this, so it may be a read error. The rearrangement links TRBV3-1 to TRBJ1-1, with D unclear. Trimming cost V 5 bases and J 3 bases, with 22 bases left between them. The CDR3 spans 17 residues. In germline, CDR1 is LGHDT, CDR2 YNNKEL (reference sequence). CDR3 amino acids: CASSTKYPISIHTEAFF. Written as DNA, the CDR3 is TGTGCCAGCAGCACGAAGTATCCCATTTCAATTCACACTGAAGCTTTCTTT.

Comments on this clonotype: A read error may explain this, as a much larger clone is one base away. The gene calls are TRBV19 and TRBJ1-4; 8 bases map to TRBD1. The CDR3 is 16 amino acids. The germline V gene has CDR1 LNHDA and CDR2 SQIVND (reference sequence). V trimming: 4 bases; J trimming: 4 bases; junction bases outside the gene matches: 8. The CDR3 sequence: CASSTWTGKNNEKLFF. As DNA, the CDR3 is TGTGCCAGTAGTACCTGGACAGGGAAAAATAATGAAAAACTGTTTTTT.

This clonotype has ten or more counts. This rearrangement joins TRBV7-9 to TRBJ1-1, with a tentative D call TRBD1 (5 bases). Germline V gives CDR1 SEHNR, CDR2 FQNEAQ (reference sequence). The CDR3 length is 13 residues. Trimming removed 6 bases from V and 0 bases from J, with 8 bases in between. The CDR3 sequence: CASSRGLNTEAFF. CDR3 in DNA: TGTGCCAGCAGTAGGGGATTGAACACTGAAGCTTTCTTT.

This clonotype was found once. This may stem from a read error, because a much larger clone lies one nucleotide away. The chain links TRBV5-1 to TRBJ1-2; no firm D call. The germline V gene encodes CDR1 SGHRS and CDR2 YFSETQ. There are 16 residues in the CDR3. CDR3 sequence: CTSSNESVRKTYGYTF. CDR3 DNA sequence: TGCACCAGCTCCAACGAATCGGTTCGAAAGACCTATGGCTACACCTTC.

On this clonotype itself: Just one base apart from a much larger clone, this may be a read error. The V and J genes are TRBV11-2 and TRBJ1-2, with unresolved D. CDR1 is SGHAT and CDR2 is FQNNGV in the germline V gene. V was shortened by 5 bases and J by 4 bases, with 23 bases between the two germline ends. CDR3 size: 17 residues. The CDR3 DNA follows: TGTGCCAGCAGCATAAAATTAACAAGCAGAAAGGCCTATGGCTACACCTTC. Translated, it gives CASSIKLTSRKAYGYTF.

Of note for this clonotype: This may be a read error: a much more frequent sequence differs by one nucleotide. This chain uses TRBV6-1 with TRBJ2-1, with D uncertain. CDR3 length equals 15 residues. Germline-derived CDR1 and CDR2 are MNHNS and SASEGT. The V gene lost 3 bases and the J gene lost 0 bases, with 9 bases spanning the gap. CDR3 residues: CASSEAPSSYNEQFF. The DNA for the CDR3 is TGTGCCAGCAGTGAGGCACCGAGCTCCTACAATGAGCAGTTCTTC.

This clonotype was counted ten times or more. The genes are TRBV5-5 and TRBJ1-2; D remains ambiguous. In germline, CDR1 is SGHKS, CDR2 YYEKEE (reference sequence). V dropped 7 bases and J dropped 4 bases, with 23 bases sitting between them. The CDR3 length is 16 residues. DNA for the CDR3: TGTGCCAGCGTAACCCATGTCTCGCGAAAGACCTATGGCTACACCTTC. As protein: CASVTHVSRKTYGYTF.

This clonotype has at least ten counts. The rearrangement uses TRBV11-2 and TRBJ2-2; unclear D gene. This CDR3 has 14 residues. CDR1 SGHAT and CDR2 FQNNGV come from the germline V gene. V lost 5 bases, J lost 3 bases, and 10 bases lay in between. The CDR3 bases are TGTGCCAGCAGCCGAGGAGTTTACACCGGGGAGCTGTTTTTT. Its translation: CASSRGVYTGELFF. The full variable domain, its missing parts supplied by reference TRBV11-2 and TRBJ2-2, is EAGVAQSPRYKIIEKRQSVAFWCNPISGHATLYWYQQILGQGPKLLIQFQNNGVVDDSQLPKDRFSAERLKGVDSTLKIQPAKLEDSAVYLCASSRGVYTGELFFGEGSRLTVL.

In its sample, this clonotype was seen once. A much larger clone sits a single nucleotide away, making a read error possible. A read error is likely, as this CDR3 ends without the conserved phenylalanine or tryptophan. The chain joins TRBV24-1 to TRBJ2-7; 7 bases fit TRBD1. CDR3 size: 16 residues. Unmatched junction bases numbered 8, after V lost 2 bases and J lost 2 bases. Germline CDR1 KGHDR, CDR2 SFDVKD. CDR3 sequence: CATSDSSGQGAYEQYS. As DNA, the CDR3 is TGTGCCACCAGTGATTCCTCAGGGCAGGGGGCCTACGAGCAGTACTCC.

This clonotype occurred many times. The chain links TRBV5-3 to TRBJ1-2, with D uncertain. TRBV5-3 is known as an ORF, though its function is uncertain. The V end was cut by 7 bases, the J end by 4 bases, with 23 bases between. This CDR3 comprises 16 residues. The CDR3 loop is CARGSPVVRKTYGYTF. The CDR3 coding sequence is TGTGCCAGAGGATCGCCAGTGGTGAGAAAGACCTATGGCTACACCTTC.

With respect to this clonotype: The junction and the germline gene differ at one end; a read error may be behind it. V usage is TRBV28 and J usage is TRBJ2-1, with 10 bases identical to TRBD2. Germline lookup yields CDR1 MDHEN and CDR2 SYDVKM. The CDR3 is 17 residues long. CDR3 nucleotide sequence: TGTGCCGGCAGTCTCCAGATGGGACTAGCGCTCTACAATGAGCAGTTCTTC. This codes for CAGSLQMGLALYNEQFF.

On this clonotype: This may arise from a read error, as a much more abundant clone is one base away. The chain has TRBV30 and TRBJ2-7, with D hard to call. Trimming took 5 bases from V and 4 from J, leaving 9 bases between them. The CDR3 totals 11 residues. From germline, CDR1 is GTSNPN and CDR2 SVGIG (reference sequence). The CDR3 sequence: CAWGSAYEQYF. The CDR3 nucleotides read TGTGCCTGGGGGTCGGCTTACGAGCAGTACTTC.

This clonotype was seen many times. The chain links TRBV7-7 to TRBJ1-2; D gene uncertain. Trimming left V 5 bases short and J 4 bases short, with 23 bases between. This CDR3 is 17 amino acids long. Germline V gene lookup returns CDR1 SSHAT and CDR2 FNYEAQ (reference sequence). The CDR3 nucleotides read TGTGCCAGCAGCAAAACGCGTAAGTGCCGAAAGACCTATGGCTACACCTTC. This encodes CASSKTRKCRKTYGYTF.

This clonotype was found once. This may arise from a read error, as a much more abundant clone is one base away. The V call is TRBV7-7, the J call TRBJ1-2; D is unresolved. This CDR3 has 17 amino acids. CDR1 and CDR2 (germline): SSHAT, FNYEAQ (reference sequence). CDR3 loop: CTSSAPRKCRKTYGYTF. DNA of the CDR3: TGTACCAGCAGCGCCCCACGTAAGTGCCGAAAGACCTATGGCTACACCTTC.

This rearrangement joins TRBV10-2 to TRBJ1-6, with D perhaps TRBD1 (6 bases). The germline CDR1 and CDR2 sequences are WSHSY and SAAADI. V gave up 8 bases and J gave up 7 bases, with 15 bases separating them. CDR3 size: 14 residues. CDR3 coding DNA: TGCGCCAGCCTTCCCCCAGGGGCAAATTCACCCCTCCACTTT. It codes for CASLPPGANSPLHF.

This clonotype was detected many times. The V call is TRBV5-4, the J call TRBJ1-2; D remains unclear. The CDR3 is 16 amino acids. Germline CDR1 is SGHNT and CDR2 is YYREEE (reference sequence). The V and J ends lost 6 bases and 4 bases respectively, with 22 bases between them. The CDR3 bases are TGTGCCAGCAAGGTCCTCGTACCAGGAAAGACCTATGGCTACACCTTC. It codes for CASKVLVPGKTYGYTF.

This clonotype was found many times. This chain connects TRBV11-2 to TRBJ1-4; weak D call: TRBD1 (6 bases). In germline, CDR1 is SGHAT, CDR2 FQNNGV. CDR3 length equals 15 residues. The V end was cut by 6 bases, the J end by 2 bases, with 13 bases between. The CDR3 loop is CASRLSGVTNEKLFF. Written as DNA, the CDR3 is TGTGCCAGCAGGCTTTCAGGGGTTACTAATGAAAAACTGTTTTTT.

The sample holds many counts of this clonotype. V is TRBV6-5 and J is TRBJ1-5; D gene uncertain. Trimming cost V 3 bases and J 4 bases, with 13 bases left between them. The germline V gene encodes CDR1 MNHEY and CDR2 SVGAGI. This CDR3 is 15 amino acids long. The CDR3 loop reads CASSYSAGVNQPQHF. DNA for the CDR3: TGTGCCAGCAGTTATAGTGCAGGAGTAAATCAGCCCCAGCATTTT.